These 20 T cell receptor beta chains were sequenced from one sample in a study of cytomegalovirus exposure and HLA in healthy donors. PCR involved 60 Vbeta and 13 Jbeta primers. Profiled with immunoSEQ multiplex PCR; TCRdb holds only in-frame clones, not every one. Of under 200,000 clones listed, approximately 85% were seen once; the top ten hold around 0.91%. Material: PBMCs. Source of these receptors: a girl aged 2 to 10 in good health and CMV-seropositive.

The chain uses TRBV5-4 and TRBJ2-7; 10 positions match TRBD1. This CDR3 is built from 15 residues. V was clipped by 4 bases and J by 5 bases; unmatched bases: 9. Germline lookup yields CDR1 SGHNT and CDR2 YYREEE (reference sequence). CDR3 residues: CASSLTRDRGHEQYF. The CDR3 bases are TGTGCCAGCAGCCTCACACGGGACAGGGGCCACGAGCAGTACTTC.

The V gene is TRBV6-5, the J gene TRBJ1-3; 8 bases are shared with TRBD1. Germline V gene data show CDR1 as MNHEY and CDR2 as SVGAGI. The CDR3 length is 16 residues. The junction had 6 bases not matched to a gene; V was cut back by 1 base and J by 4 bases. The CDR3 reads CASSYWDRLRGNTIYF. The DNA of the CDR3 is TGTGCCAGCAGTTACTGGGACAGGCTGCGAGGAAACACCATATATTTT.

V and J are TRBV15 and TRBJ2-1; 9 bases are a match to TRBD1. CDR3 length: 17 amino acids. The J segment lost 4 bases and the V segment lost 0 bases, leaving 7 bases of the junction unmatched. Germline V gene data show CDR1 as LNHNV and CDR2 as YYDKDF (reference sequence). Here the CDR3 reads CATSRDFRDREYNEQFF. CDR3 sequence (DNA): TGTGCCACCAGCAGAGATTTTCGGGACAGGGAATACAATGAGCAGTTCTTC.

The chain employs TRBV5-5 and TRBJ1-1; tentatively, D is TRBD1 (6 bases). Germline CDR1 SGHKS, CDR2 YYEKEE (reference sequence). Deletions cut 4 bases from V and 11 bases from J, with 15 bases between. The CDR3 contains 12 residues. The CDR3 DNA is TGTGCCAGCAGCCCCGTTGGGACATCTGCTTTCTTT. Protein sequence: CASSPVGTSAFF.

This clone has more than one count but fewer than ten. The gene calls are TRBV6-5 and TRBJ1-5; TRBD1 might be the D (5 bases). This CDR3 comprises 15 residues. V was shortened by 5 bases and J by 0 bases, with 11 bases between the two germline ends. Looked up from germline, CDR1 is MNHEY and CDR2 is SVGAGI. The CDR3 DNA is TGTGCCAGCAGTCAGACAGTTGGTAGCAATCAGCCCCAGCATTTT. Translation: CASSQTVGSNQPQHF.

The rearrangement uses TRBV9 and TRBJ1-1; 7 bases line up with TRBD1. Germline V gives CDR1 SGDLS, CDR2 YYNGEE. V dropped 4 bases and J dropped 0; count of bases not matched to a gene: 6. The CDR3 loop spans 15 amino acids. The DNA of the CDR3 is TGTGCCAGCAGCAGATTGACAGGGATGAACACTGAAGCTTTCTTT. Its protein is CASSRLTGMNTEAFF.

The V and J genes are TRBV18 and TRBJ1-2; tentative D call: TRBD1 (6 bases). The germline V gene has CDR1 KGHSH and CDR2 LQKENI. CDR3 length equals 13 residues. Trimming removed 3 bases at V and 8 bases at J, with 13 bases between. The DNA for the CDR3 is TGTGCCAGCTCACCGGGCAGGGGAGCAGGCTACACCTTC. It translates to CASSPGRGAGYTF.

The rearrangement links TRBV4-2 to TRBJ2-7, with a tentative D call TRBD2 (6 bases). The CDR3 spans 16 residues. Germline lookup yields CDR1 LGHNA and CDR2 YNFKEQ. The V and J ends lost 1 base and 3 bases respectively, with 16 bases between them. The CDR3 nucleotides read TGTGCCAGCAGCCAAGCCGGGGGAGCGATCTACTACGAGCAGTACTTC. It yields the protein CASSQAGGAIYYEQYF.

This clone occurred once. This chain uses TRBV2 with TRBJ2-7; D gene uncertain. The CDR3 extends over 16 amino acids. Germline V CDR1 and CDR2: SNHLY, FYNNEI. V was pared by 4 bases and J by 5 bases, with 21 bases between. The DNA for the CDR3 is TGTGCCAGCAGTGGATCTGAGACTCACTTCCTCGACGAGCAGTACTTC. Residues: CASSGSETHFLDEQYF.

The chain recombines TRBV4-1 with TRBJ1-1, with D perhaps TRBD1 (6 bases). Germline assignment: CDR1 MGHRA and CDR2 YSYEKL. This CDR3 comprises 13 residues. Trimming stripped 2 bases from V and 5 bases from J, with 9 bases between. The CDR3 region is CASSQLGQTEAFF. The CDR3 DNA sequence: TGCGCCAGCAGCCAACTCGGACAGACTGAAGCTTTCTTT.

This clone appeared a few times. The chain links TRBV6-5 to TRBJ2-5; D unclear. Germline-derived CDR1 and CDR2 are MNHEY and SVGAGI. The CDR3 extends over 11 amino acids. With 2 bases removed from V and 7 bases from J, the gap between germline ends came to 5 bases. CDR3 DNA: TGTGCCAGCAGTTACCTAGGGACCCAGTACTTC. It specifies CASSYLGTQYF.

J is TRBJ2-1 and V is TRBV5-1; TRBD1 matches at 7 bases. Per the germline V gene, CDR1 is SGHRS and CDR2 is YFSETQ. The CDR3 has 14 residues. The J segment lost 6 bases and the V segment lost 4 bases, leaving 7 bases of the junction unmatched. CDR3 sequence: CASSPRTGRNEQFF. The CDR3 bases are TGCGCCAGCAGCCCCCGGACAGGACGCAATGAGCAGTTCTTC.

The V and J genes are TRBV28 and TRBJ2-2; TRBD2 might be the D (5 bases). This CDR3 has 15 residues. V was cut by 5 bases and J by 1 base, with 11 bases left in between. Germline V gene lookup returns CDR1 MDHEN and CDR2 SYDVKM. In DNA, the CDR3 is TGTGCCAGCAGTCCGGGGATAGAGAACACCGGGGAGCTGTTTTTT. Translating gives CASSPGIENTGELFF.

The chain couples TRBV30 to TRBJ1-2, with D perhaps TRBD1 (6 bases). The CDR3 extends over 14 amino acids. CDR1 and CDR2 (germline): GTSNPN, SVGIG (reference sequence). V lost 1 base, J lost 1 base, and 10 bases lay in between. The CDR3 DNA reads as TGTGCCTGGAGTGGACAGGTTCTTAACTATGGCTACACCTTC. The encoded protein is CAWSGQVLNYGYTF.

V and J are TRBV28 and TRBJ2-5, with 12 positions matching TRBD2. CDR3 size: 17 residues. Germline-derived CDR1 and CDR2 are MDHEN and SYDVKM. Trimming at V came to 5 bases and at J to 0 bases, leaving 7 bases not matched to a gene. As DNA, the CDR3 is TGTGCCAGCAGTCAAGGACTAGCGGGGTGGGACCAAGAGACCCAGTACTTC. The encoded protein is CASSQGLAGWDQETQYF.

CDR3: CASSRRGLADLNEQFF. The CDR3 nucleotides are TGTGCCAGTAGTAGGAGAGGACTAGCGGACCTCAATGAGCAGTTCTTC. The chain employs TRBV19 and TRBJ2-1, with TRBD2 identical over 10 bases. Looked up from germline, CDR1 is LNHDA and CDR2 is SQIVND (reference sequence). The CDR3 totals 16 residues. J lost 6 bases, V lost 4 bases, and 9 bases had no gene match. Supplemented by reference TRBV19 and TRBJ2-1, the full variable domain reads DGGITQSPKYLFRKEGQNVTLSCEQNLNHDAMYWYRQDPGQGLRLIYYSQIVNDFQKGDIAEGYSVSREKKESFPLTVTSAQKNPTAFYLCASSRRGLADLNEQFFGPGTRLTVL.

The chain recombines TRBV28 with TRBJ2-5; no reliable D call. This CDR3 is built from 15 residues. Trimming took 2 bases from V and 5 from J, leaving 15 bases between them. In germline, CDR1 is MDHEN, CDR2 SYDVKM. This chain's CDR3 is CASSLRERLRETQYF. CDR3 nucleotide sequence: TGTGCCAGCAGTTTAAGAGAGCGTCTTCGGGAGACCCAGTACTTC.

V gene TRBV27 combines with J gene TRBJ2-2, with D possibly matching TRBD1 (5 bases). The V end was cut by 6 bases, the J end by 6 bases, with 11 bases between. From germline, CDR1 is MNHEY and CDR2 SMNVEV (reference sequence). The CDR3 totals 13 residues. The CDR3 reads CASRAAGPGELFF. CDR3 DNA sequence: TGTGCCAGCAGGGCGGCAGGGCCCGGGGAGCTGTTTTTT.

V usage is TRBV9 and J usage is TRBJ2-7, with D perhaps TRBD2 (6 bases). Trimming took 4 bases from V and 6 from J, leaving 17 bases between them. The CDR3 length is 14 residues. The V gene's germline CDR1 is SGDLS and CDR2 YYNGEE. In DNA, the CDR3 is TGTGCCAGCAGCTCCGCAGTGGCCGGGAGCGAGCAGTACTTC. This translates into CASSSAVAGSEQYF.

This clone appeared once. V is TRBV4-1 and J is TRBJ1-2, with 8 bases matching TRBD1. The CDR3 is 15 amino acids. Trimming cost V 1 base and J 3 bases; bases outside gene matches: 4. From germline, CDR1 is MGHRA and CDR2 YSYEKL. CDR3 region: CASSQVAGGYYGYTF. CDR3 in DNA: TGCGCCAGCAGCCAAGTCGCAGGGGGCTACTATGGCTACACCTTC.